Listed here are 30 T cell receptor beta chains from one sample, sequenced in a study of cytomegalovirus exposure and HLA in healthy donors (dated by TCRdb to 2016 to 2017). The protocol used for the library was the immunoSEQ multiplex PCR assay. For the multiplex PCR, a mixture combining 60 forward primers for TCR Vbeta segments and 13 reverse primers for TCR Jbeta segments was used. The source is immuneACCESS, and TCRdb retained only in-frame sequences with V and J called. Part of the clones is not carried over; for the studies checked, unresolved V genes explain less than half of this, and the remainder is unexplained. The sample contains about 120,000 clones, around 86% of them found a single time. The top ten hold 3.9% of the sample. The sample taken for sequencing was PBMCs. The receptors derive from a woman aged 25 to 45 in good health and CMV-seronegative.

The chain uses TRBV19 and TRBJ2-2, with TRBD2 matching 14 bases. CDR3 length: 18 amino acids. The trim removed 4 bases at V and 2 bases at J, leaving 6 bases unmatched. Germline values: CDR1 LNHDA, CDR2 SQIVND (reference sequence). The CDR3 here is CASSTGGLAGANTGELFF. The CDR3 DNA sequence: TGTGCCAGTAGTACGGGGGGACTAGCGGGAGCTAACACCGGGGAGCTGTTTTTT.

V and J are TRBV10-1 and TRBJ2-5; TRBD2 matches at 14 bases. The DNA end is a closer match to TRBJ2-7, so the J assignment may be wrong. Germline V gives CDR1 WNHNN, CDR2 SYGVQD (reference sequence). The CDR3 is 16 amino acids. The CDR3 spells CASSDPGLAGVHEQYF. For the CDR3, the DNA is TGCGCCAGCAGTGACCCGGGACTAGCGGGAGTTCACGAGCAGTACTTC.

J is TRBJ1-6 and V is TRBV29-1, with a weak D call TRBD1 (6 bases). Trimming stripped 4 bases from V and 3 bases from J, with 7 bases between. This CDR3 region has 13 residues. Germline-derived CDR1 and CDR2 are SQVTM and ANQGSEA. In DNA, the CDR3 is TGCAGCGTTGGACAGGACTATAATTCACCCCTCCACTTT. As protein: CSVGQDYNSPLHF.

The chain is built from TRBV4-2 and TRBJ2-7; a weak D match, TRBD2 (6 bases). The CDR3 is made up of 14 amino acids. CDR1 is LGHNA and CDR2 is YNFKEQ in the germline V gene. V shed 0 bases and J shed 12 bases, with 18 bases lying between them. The DNA for the CDR3 is TGTGCCAGCAGCCAAGATGCGGAGGGTTGGCCCCCGTACTTC. Translated: CASSQDAEGWPPYF.

The chain is built from TRBV2 and TRBJ2-1; 7 bases match TRBD2. Trimming at V came to 6 bases and at J to 7 bases, leaving 9 bases not matched to a gene. Germline V CDR1 and CDR2: SNHLY, FYNNEI. CDR3 length equals 14 residues. CDR3 in DNA: TGTGCCAGCAGGGGCGGAGCGGGACCGAATGAGCAGTTCTTC. Translated, it gives CASRGGAGPNEQFF.

This clone occurred a few times. This chain uses TRBV7-9 with TRBJ2-1; maybe TRBD1 (5 bases). Germline lookup yields CDR1 SEHNR and CDR2 FQNEAQ (reference sequence). V dropped 4 bases and J dropped 0 bases, with 22 bases sitting between them. The CDR3 contains 19 residues. CDR3 in amino acids: CASSSRSADSAYSYNEQFF. CDR3 DNA: TGTGCCAGCAGCTCCCGTTCGGCCGACAGTGCTTACTCCTACAATGAGCAGTTCTTC.

V is TRBV4-3 and J is TRBJ1-1, with D perhaps TRBD1 (5 bases). CDR1 LGHNA and CDR2 YSLEER come from the germline V gene. Trimming left V 0 bases short and J 6 bases short, with 11 bases between. The CDR3 is 14 amino acids. The CDR3 DNA reads TGCGCCAGCAGCCAAGATCAGGGCAGGGCTGAAGCTTTCTTT. Encoded protein: CASSQDQGRAEAFF.

This clone was seen just once. This chain connects TRBV6-6 to TRBJ2-7; D is ambiguous. CDR1 is MNHNY, CDR2 SVGAGI, per germline (reference sequence). The CDR3 has 13 residues. V was pared by 0 bases and J by 9 bases, with 12 bases between. CDR3 DNA: TGTGCCAGCAGTTACTCGGAGACTTCGGTGCAGTACTTC. This sequence encodes CASSYSETSVQYF.

V gene TRBV15 combines with J gene TRBJ2-7; 10 bases are a match to TRBD1. J gave up 7 bases and V 0 bases, and 0 bases lay outside the gene matches. CDR3 size: 13 residues. Germline assignment: CDR1 LNHNV and CDR2 YYDKDF (reference sequence). The CDR3 DNA sequence: TGTGCCACCAGCAGAGAGGACAGGGGGGAGCAGTACTTC. This encodes CATSREDRGEQYF.

As DNA, the CDR3 is TGTGCCAGCAGCCCGGGGGTCGGACAGGGAGGCACTGAAGCTTTCTTT. Translating gives CASSPGVGQGGTEAFF. This sequence joins TRBV4-2 and TRBJ1-1; 8 bases are a match to TRBD1. This CDR3 has 16 amino acids. With V trimmed by 4 bases and J by 4 bases, 11 bases remained unmatched. Germline-derived CDR1 and CDR2 are LGHNA and YNFKEQ.

V gene TRBV9 combines with J gene TRBJ2-1, with D possibly being TRBD1 (7 bases). This CDR3 region has 13 residues. Per germline, CDR1 SGDLS and CDR2 YYNGEE. V lost 4 bases and J 8 bases, leaving 13 bases between the germline ends. CDR3 loop: CASSLRGADEQFF. The CDR3 coding sequence is TGTGCCAGCAGCCTCAGGGGGGCGGATGAGCAGTTCTTC. Full variable domain (remainder filled in from reference TRBV9 and TRBJ2-1): DSGVTQTPKHLITATGQRVTLRCSPRSGDLSVYWYQQSLDQGLQFLIQYYNGEERAKGNILERFSAQQFPDLHSELNLSSLELGDSALYFCASSLRGADEQFFGPGTRLTVL.

This sequence joins TRBV15 and TRBJ2-7; D perhaps matches TRBD1 (6 bases). The V end was cut by 3 bases, the J end by 1 base, with 13 bases between. Germline CDR1 LNHNV, CDR2 YYDKDF (reference sequence). This CDR3 spans 15 amino acids. The CDR3 is CATSSRTEGSYEQYF. The CDR3 DNA reads TGTGCCACCAGCAGTCGGACAGAGGGGTCCTACGAGCAGTACTTC.

CDR3 sequence reads: CASSDRSGRQPQHF. Written as DNA, the CDR3 is TGTGCCAGCAGTGATAGGTCGGGGAGGCAGCCCCAGCATTTT. The rearrangement joins TRBV2 to TRBJ1-5; D unclear. This CDR3 is built from 14 residues. CDR1 is SNHLY, CDR2 FYNNEI, per germline. V was trimmed by 3 bases and J by 7 bases, leaving 13 bases between them.

The J gene is TRBJ2-7, the V gene TRBV7-9; TRBD1 matches 9 bases. Per the germline V gene, CDR1 is SEHNR and CDR2 is FQNEAQ (reference sequence). The CDR3 sequence is 16 residues long. The J segment lost 5 bases and the V segment lost 3 bases, leaving 11 bases of the junction unmatched. CDR3: CASSFPLGDRVHEQYF. In nucleotides, the CDR3 is TGTGCCAGCAGCTTCCCCCTAGGGGACAGGGTACACGAGCAGTACTTC. The whole variable domain, remainder taken from reference TRBV7-9 and TRBJ2-7, is DTGVSQNPRHKITKRGQNVTFRCDPISEHNRLYWYRQTLGQGPEFLTYFQNEAQLEKSRLLSDRFSAERPKGSFSTLEIQRTEQGDSAMYLCASSFPLGDRVHEQYFGPGTRLTVT.

The gene calls are TRBV19 and TRBJ2-2; maybe TRBD1 (6 bases). The CDR3 sequence is 14 residues long. The germline CDR1 and CDR2 sequences are LNHDA and SQIVND (reference sequence). V was cut by 6 bases and J by 9 bases, with 17 bases left in between. The CDR3 protein is CASRVGQTGRELFF. CDR3 DNA: TGTGCCAGTAGGGTCGGACAGACCGGGAGGGAGCTGTTTTTT.

With regard to this clone: Germline is not matched at one junction end, which may reflect a read error. This sequence joins TRBV7-9 and TRBJ2-7; 8 bases align to TRBD2. Per the germline V gene, CDR1 is SEHNR and CDR2 is FQNEAQ (reference sequence). The CDR3 runs to 13 residues. CDR3 DNA sequence: TGTTCCAGCAGCTTCCTAGCGGGCTACGAGCAGTACTTC. Amino acid sequence: CSSSFLAGYEQYF. Full variable domain (rest looked up from reference TRBV7-9 and TRBJ2-7): DTGVSQNPRHKITKRGQNVTFRCDPISEHNRLYWYRQTLGQGPEFLTYFQNEAQLEKSRLLSDRFSAERPKGSFSTLEIQRTEQGDSAMYLCSSSFLAGYEQYFGPGTRLTVT.

As DNA, the CDR3 is TGTGCCAGCAGCTCCGGGACTAGCGGGAGTTACGAGCAGTACTTC. As protein: CASSSGTSGSYEQYF. V is TRBV13 and J is TRBJ2-7; TRBD2 agrees at 14 bases. The CDR3 is 15 residues long. Trimming took 4 bases from V and 4 from J; bases not matched to a gene: 3. Germline values: CDR1 PRHDT, CDR2 FYEKMQ (reference sequence). Using reference TRBV13 and TRBJ2-7 for the parts outside the CDR3, the full variable domain is AAGVIQSPRHLIKEKRETATLKCYPIPRHDTVYWYQQGPGQDPQFLISFYEKMQSDKGSIPDRFSAQQFSDYHSELNMSSLELGDSALYFCASSSGTSGSYEQYFGPGTRLTVT.

As regards this clone: The CDR3 end shows no conserved phenylalanine or tryptophan, and so a read error is likely. CDR3 sequence: CASSSGQGGTYEQYL. The CDR3 DNA follows: TGTGCCAGCAGTTCCGGACAGGGGGGGACCTACGAGCAGTACCTC. The chain combines TRBV5-4 with TRBJ2-7, with 10 nucleotides matching TRBD1. V was clipped by 5 bases and J by 2 bases; unmatched bases: 7. Germline CDR1 is SGHNT and CDR2 is YYREEE (reference sequence). The CDR3 has 15 residues.

The chain recombines TRBV14 with TRBJ1-3, with D possibly matching TRBD1 (6 bases). The V end lost 3 bases, the J end lost 5 bases, and 20 bases lay between the germline ends. The CDR3 consists of 17 residues. Germline assignment: CDR1 SGHDN and CDR2 FVKESK. The CDR3 coding sequence is TGTGCCAGCAGCCATGGGACGCGGACAGCCCGGAGAAACACCATATATTTT. The encoded protein is CASSHGTRTARRNTIYF.

V and J are TRBV28 and TRBJ2-5; the D is unclear. This CDR3 is built from 11 residues. In germline, CDR1 is MDHEN, CDR2 SYDVKM. The V end was cut by 5 bases, the J end by 2 bases, with 3 bases between. This CDR3 reads CASSIQETQYF. In DNA form, the CDR3 reads TGTGCCAGCAGTATACAAGAGACCCAGTACTTC.

The chain has TRBV14 and TRBJ1-2; 7 bases agree with TRBD1. This CDR3 has 16 residues. The V and J ends lost 4 bases and 4 bases, in that order; junction bases with no gene match: 12. Germline loops: CDR1 SGHDN, CDR2 FVKESK. The CDR3 protein is CASSPYDRALSYGYTF. The CDR3 bases are TGTGCCAGCAGCCCTTACGACAGGGCCCTATCCTATGGCTACACCTTC. Combining the CDR3 with reference TRBV14 and TRBJ1-2 gives the whole variable domain EAGVTQFPSHSVIEKGQTVTLRCDPISGHDNLYWYRRVMGKEIKFLLHFVKESKQDESGMPNNRFLAERTGGTYSTLKVQPAELEDSGVYFCASSPYDRALSYGYTFGSGTRLTVV.

The chain couples TRBV7-9 to TRBJ2-1; TRBD1 matches at 9 bases. The ends lost 3 bases at V and 9 bases at J; junction bases unmatched: 9. From germline, CDR1 is SEHNR and CDR2 FQNEAQ (reference sequence). CDR3 size: 15 residues. The CDR3 is CASSLGGQGESEQFF. The DNA for the CDR3 is TGTGCCAGCAGCTTGGGGGGACAGGGCGAAAGTGAGCAGTTCTTC.

The rearrangement links TRBV28 to TRBJ2-7, with 7 bases lining up with TRBD1. The CDR3 runs 14 residues. Germline trimming cut 4 bases from V and 2 bases from J; bases unmatched to any gene: 5. In germline, CDR1 is MDHEN, CDR2 SYDVKM. The CDR3 protein is CASSSWDRAYEQYF. CDR3 nucleotide sequence: TGTGCCAGCAGTTCATGGGACAGAGCCTACGAGCAGTACTTC.

The J gene is TRBJ2-7, the V gene TRBV6-4; 7 bases fit TRBD2. The germline gives CDR1 MRHNA, CDR2 SNTAGT. Trimming at V came to 3 bases and at J to 3 bases, leaving 8 bases not matched to a gene. The CDR3 covers 15 residues. The chain's CDR3 is CASSENAGVIYEQYF. Here the CDR3 DNA reads TGTGCCAGCAGTGAGAATGCGGGAGTTATCTACGAGCAGTACTTC.

This rearrangement joins TRBV28 to TRBJ1-2; 8 positions match TRBD1. The length of the CDR3 is 14 residues. Germline CDR1 MDHEN, CDR2 SYDVKM. J lost 2 bases, V lost 7 bases, and 6 bases had no gene match. The CDR3: CASTPRTGNYGYTF. As DNA, the CDR3 is TGTGCCAGCACCCCCAGGACAGGGAACTATGGCTACACCTTC.

The rearrangement uses TRBV6-4 and TRBJ2-1, with 12 nucleotides matching TRBD2. Germline V gene sequence: CDR1 MRHNA, CDR2 SNTAGT. After removal of 7 bases from V and 8 bases from J, the junction contained 6 bases not matched to a gene. The CDR3 is made up of 14 amino acids. In nucleotides, the CDR3 is TGTGCCAGCACCGTACTAGCGGGAGGCCATGAGCAGTTCTTC. It is translated as CASTVLAGGHEQFF.

The J gene is TRBJ1-4, the V gene TRBV6-1; D unresolved. Trimming removed 4 bases from V and 0 bases from J, with 6 bases in between. The CDR3 consists of 14 residues. Germline V CDR1 and CDR2: MNHNS, SASEGT. CDR3 DNA sequence: TGTGCCAGCAGTGGCCACTCAACTAATGAAAAACTGTTTTTT. Translated, it gives CASSGHSTNEKLFF.

This chain connects TRBV4-3 to TRBJ2-3, with 10 bases aligning to TRBD2. This CDR3 is built from 17 residues. Germline V gene sequence: CDR1 LGHNA, CDR2 YSLEER. V was pared by 3 bases and J by 2 bases, with 8 bases of the junction left unmatched. The CDR3 loop reads CASSQGRTSGLTDTQYF. CDR3 DNA sequence: TGCGCCAGCAGCCAGGGTAGGACTAGCGGCCTCACAGATACGCAGTATTTT.

The CDR3 bases are TGTGCCACCCAGGGTAGCGGGAGTTACGAGCAGTACTTC. Its translation: CATQGSGSYEQYF. The chain combines TRBV27 with TRBJ2-7; the match to TRBD2 covers 9 bases. Losses at the gene ends were 10 bases for V and 4 bases for J; bases not matched to a gene: 8. The CDR3 extends over 13 amino acids. Per germline, CDR1 MNHEY and CDR2 SMNVEV (reference sequence).

The chain links TRBV27 to TRBJ2-1, with TRBD2 identical over 10 bases. Germline CDR1 reads MNHEY; CDR2 reads SMNVEV (reference sequence). This CDR3 region has 15 residues. With 7 bases clipped from V and 11 bases from J, the junction kept 14 bases outside the gene matches. The CDR3 DNA sequence: TGTGCCAGCACCAAGGGGCTAGCGGGAGATAGTAAGCAGTTCTTC. This sequence encodes CASTKGLAGDSKQFF.